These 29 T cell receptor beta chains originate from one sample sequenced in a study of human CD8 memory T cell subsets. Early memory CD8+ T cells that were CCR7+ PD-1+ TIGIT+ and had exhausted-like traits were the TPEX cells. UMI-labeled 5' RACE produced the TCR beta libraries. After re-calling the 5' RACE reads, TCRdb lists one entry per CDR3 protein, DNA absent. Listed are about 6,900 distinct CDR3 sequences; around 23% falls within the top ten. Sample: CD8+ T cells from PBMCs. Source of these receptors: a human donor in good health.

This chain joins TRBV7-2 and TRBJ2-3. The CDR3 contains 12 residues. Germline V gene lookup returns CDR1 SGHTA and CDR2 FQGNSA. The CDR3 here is CASSPATDTQYF.

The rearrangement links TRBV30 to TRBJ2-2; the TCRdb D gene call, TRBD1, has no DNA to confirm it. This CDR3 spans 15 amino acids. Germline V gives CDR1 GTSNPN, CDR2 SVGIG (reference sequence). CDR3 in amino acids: CAWFSGTGGTGELFF.

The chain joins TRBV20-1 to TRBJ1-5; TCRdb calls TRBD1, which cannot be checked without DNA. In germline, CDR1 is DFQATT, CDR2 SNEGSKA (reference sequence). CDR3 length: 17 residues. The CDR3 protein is CSARDPQGAYGNQPQHF.

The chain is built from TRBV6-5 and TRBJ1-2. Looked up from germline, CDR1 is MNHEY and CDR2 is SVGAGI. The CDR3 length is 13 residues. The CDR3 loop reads CASSYSRNYGYTF.

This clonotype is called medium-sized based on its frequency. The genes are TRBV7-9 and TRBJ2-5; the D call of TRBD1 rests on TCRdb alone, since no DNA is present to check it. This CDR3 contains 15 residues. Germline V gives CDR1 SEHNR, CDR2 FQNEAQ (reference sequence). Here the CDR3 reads CASSHVTGGRETQYF.

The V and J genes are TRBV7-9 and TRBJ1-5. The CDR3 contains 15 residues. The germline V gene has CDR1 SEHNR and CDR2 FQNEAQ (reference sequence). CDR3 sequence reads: CASSLGDVGNQPQHF.

The CDR3 sequence: CASSSLAGGPKTQYF. The genes are TRBV7-8 and TRBJ2-5; TCRdb's D call, TRBD2, is unchecked because there is no DNA. CDR1 SGHVS and CDR2 FQNEAQ come from the germline V gene. The CDR3 extends over 15 amino acids.

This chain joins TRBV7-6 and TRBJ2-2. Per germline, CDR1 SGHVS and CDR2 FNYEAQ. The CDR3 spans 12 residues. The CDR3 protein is CASSLGRGELFF. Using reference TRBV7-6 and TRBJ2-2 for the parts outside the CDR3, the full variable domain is GAGVSQSPRYKVTKRGQDVALRCDPISGHVSLYWYRQALGQGPEFLTYFNYEAQQDKSGLPNDRFSAERPEGSISTLTIQRTEQRDSAMYRCASSLGRGELFFGEGSRLTVL.

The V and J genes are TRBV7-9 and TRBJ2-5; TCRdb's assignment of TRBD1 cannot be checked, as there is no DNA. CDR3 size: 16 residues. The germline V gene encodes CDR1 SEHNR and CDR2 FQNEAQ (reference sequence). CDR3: CASGHSGQGAEETQYF.

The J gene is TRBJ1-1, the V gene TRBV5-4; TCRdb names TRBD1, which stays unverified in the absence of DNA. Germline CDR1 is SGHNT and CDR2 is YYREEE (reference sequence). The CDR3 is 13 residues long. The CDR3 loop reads CASSSQGATEAFF.

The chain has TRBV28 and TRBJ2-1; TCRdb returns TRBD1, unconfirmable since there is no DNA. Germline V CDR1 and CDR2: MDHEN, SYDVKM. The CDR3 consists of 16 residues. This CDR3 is CASSLNTGHSYNEQFF.

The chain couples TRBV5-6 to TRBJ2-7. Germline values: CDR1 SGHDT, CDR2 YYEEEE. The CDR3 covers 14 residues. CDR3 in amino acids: CASSLGWQTYEQYF.

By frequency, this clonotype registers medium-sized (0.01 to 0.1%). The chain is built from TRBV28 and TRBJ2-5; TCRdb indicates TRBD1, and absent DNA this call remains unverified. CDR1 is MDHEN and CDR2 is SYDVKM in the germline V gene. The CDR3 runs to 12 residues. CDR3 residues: CASKGAGETQYF.

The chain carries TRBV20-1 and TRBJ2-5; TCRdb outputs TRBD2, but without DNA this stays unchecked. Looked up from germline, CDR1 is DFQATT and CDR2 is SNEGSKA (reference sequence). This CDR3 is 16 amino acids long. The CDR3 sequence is CSARTFSGRALETQYF.

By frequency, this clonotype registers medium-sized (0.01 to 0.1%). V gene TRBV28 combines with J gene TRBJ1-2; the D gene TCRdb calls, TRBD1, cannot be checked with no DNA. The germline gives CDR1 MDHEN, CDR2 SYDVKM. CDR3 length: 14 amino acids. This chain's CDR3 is CASSPGQRSRRYTF.

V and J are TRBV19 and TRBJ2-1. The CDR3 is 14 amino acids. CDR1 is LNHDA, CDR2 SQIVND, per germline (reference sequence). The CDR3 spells CASSGGSSYNEQFF.

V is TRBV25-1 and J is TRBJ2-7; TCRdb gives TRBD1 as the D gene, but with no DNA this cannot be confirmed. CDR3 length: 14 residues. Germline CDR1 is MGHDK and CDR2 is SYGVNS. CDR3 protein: CASAPIGLGNEQYF.

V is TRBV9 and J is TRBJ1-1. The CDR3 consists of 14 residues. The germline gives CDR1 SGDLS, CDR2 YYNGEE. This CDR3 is CASSVGRTNTEAFF. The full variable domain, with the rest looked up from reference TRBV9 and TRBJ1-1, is DSGVTQTPKHLITATGQRVTLRCSPRSGDLSVYWYQQSLDQGLQFLIQYYNGEERAKGNILERFSAQQFPDLHSELNLSSLELGDSALYFCASSVGRTNTEAFFGQGTRLTVV.

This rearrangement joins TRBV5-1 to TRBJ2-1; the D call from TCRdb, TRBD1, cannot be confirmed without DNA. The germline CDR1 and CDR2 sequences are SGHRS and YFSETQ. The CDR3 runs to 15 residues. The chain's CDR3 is CASSLGQGARDEQFF. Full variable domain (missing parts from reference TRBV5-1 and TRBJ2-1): KAGVTQTPRYLIKTRGQQVTLSCSPISGHRSVSWYQQTPGQGLQFLFEYFSETQRNKGNFPGRFSGRQFSNSRSEMNVSTLELGDSALYLCASSLGQGARDEQFFGPGTRLTVL.

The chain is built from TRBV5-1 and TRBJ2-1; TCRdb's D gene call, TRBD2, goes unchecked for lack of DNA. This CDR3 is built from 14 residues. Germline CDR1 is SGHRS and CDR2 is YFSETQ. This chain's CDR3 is CASSPTAGFNEQFF.

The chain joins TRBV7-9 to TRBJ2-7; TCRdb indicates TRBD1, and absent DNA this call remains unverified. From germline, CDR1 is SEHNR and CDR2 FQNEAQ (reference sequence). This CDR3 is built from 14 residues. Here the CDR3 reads CASSFVTDSYEQYF.

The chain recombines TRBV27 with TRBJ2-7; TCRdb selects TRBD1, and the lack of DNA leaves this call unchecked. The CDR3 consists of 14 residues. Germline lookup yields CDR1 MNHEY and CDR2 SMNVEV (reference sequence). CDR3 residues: CASSIAGASYEQYF.

CDR3 sequence: CASSGGGYEQYF. The gene calls are TRBV6-2 or TRBV6-3 and TRBJ2-7; the D call from TCRdb, TRBD1, cannot be confirmed without DNA. The CDR3 covers 12 residues. Per germline, CDR1 MNHEY and CDR2 SVGEGT.

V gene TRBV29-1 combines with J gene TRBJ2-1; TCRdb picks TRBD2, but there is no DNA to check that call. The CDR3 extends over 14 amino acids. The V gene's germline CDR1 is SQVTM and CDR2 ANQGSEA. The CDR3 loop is CSVVLADSYNEQFF.

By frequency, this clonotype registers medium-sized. CDR3 sequence: CSVEASGYTGELFF. The chain links TRBV29-1 to TRBJ2-2; TCRdb names TRBD2, which stays unverified in the absence of DNA. CDR3 length equals 14 residues. Germline CDR1 and CDR2: SQVTM and ANQGSEA.

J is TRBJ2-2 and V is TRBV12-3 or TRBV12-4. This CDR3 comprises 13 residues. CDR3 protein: CASGNSGTGELFF.

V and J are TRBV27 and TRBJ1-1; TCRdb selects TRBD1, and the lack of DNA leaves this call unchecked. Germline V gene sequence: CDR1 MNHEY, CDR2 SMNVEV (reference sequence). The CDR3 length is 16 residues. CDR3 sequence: CASSFFGQGAGTEAFF.

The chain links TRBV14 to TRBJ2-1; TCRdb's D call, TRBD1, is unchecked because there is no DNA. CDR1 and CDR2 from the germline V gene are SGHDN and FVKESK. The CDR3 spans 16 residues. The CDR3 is CASSQVGGTGHNEQFF.

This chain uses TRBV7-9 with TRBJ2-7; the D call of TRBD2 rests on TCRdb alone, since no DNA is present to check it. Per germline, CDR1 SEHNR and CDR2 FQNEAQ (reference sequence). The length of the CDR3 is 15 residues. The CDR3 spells CASSLVPSGDYEQYF.